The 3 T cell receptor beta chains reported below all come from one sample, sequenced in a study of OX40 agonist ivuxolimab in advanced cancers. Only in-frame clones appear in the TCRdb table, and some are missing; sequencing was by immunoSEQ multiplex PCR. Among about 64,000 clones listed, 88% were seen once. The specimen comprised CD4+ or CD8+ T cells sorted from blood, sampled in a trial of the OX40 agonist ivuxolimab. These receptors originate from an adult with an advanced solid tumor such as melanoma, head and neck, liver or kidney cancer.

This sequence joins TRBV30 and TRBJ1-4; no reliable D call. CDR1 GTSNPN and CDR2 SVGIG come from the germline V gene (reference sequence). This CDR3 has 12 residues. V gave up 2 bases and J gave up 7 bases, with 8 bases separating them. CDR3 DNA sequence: TGTGCCTGGAGTAGGCGCGGTGAAAAACTGTTTTTT. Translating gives CAWSRRGEKLFF.

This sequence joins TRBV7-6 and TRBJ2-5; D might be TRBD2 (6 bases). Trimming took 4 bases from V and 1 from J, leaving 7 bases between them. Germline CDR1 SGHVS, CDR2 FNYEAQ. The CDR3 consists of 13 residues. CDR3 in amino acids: CASSWTIQETQYF. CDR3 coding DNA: TGTGCCAGCAGCTGGACTATCCAAGAGACCCAGTACTTC.

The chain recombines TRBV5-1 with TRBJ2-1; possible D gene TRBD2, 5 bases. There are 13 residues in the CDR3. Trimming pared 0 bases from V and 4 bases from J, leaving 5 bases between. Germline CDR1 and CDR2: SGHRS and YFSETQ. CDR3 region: CASSLGTYNEQFF. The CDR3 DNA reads TGCGCCAGCAGCTTGGGGACTTACAATGAGCAGTTCTTC.